This T cell receptor (beta chain) was recorded in a study of cytomegalovirus exposure and HLA in healthy donors. Study-level background: From donors who were HLA-typed, an early data release held 65 million to 85 million unique TCRs.

This CDR3 comprises 13 residues. Germline assignment: CDR1 MNHNS and CDR2 SASEGT. Study observations and caveats: Later analysis reportedly placed an Asian-associated ancestry cluster below the approximately 650-donor mean in N-insertions.

Amplification used 60 Vbeta primers and 13 Jbeta primers. Sequenced by immunoSEQ multiplex PCR; TCRdb stores in-frame clones only, minus some. The table includes about 140,000 clones, almost 85% detected once. As concerns this clone: Its antigen remains unidentified.

This rearrangement joins TRBV6-1 to TRBJ2-5; TRBD2 is a possible D gene (6 bases). Matching the DNA end better, TRBJ2-7 makes the J call doubtful. Sequencing was performed on PBMCs. The TCR originated in a man between 25 and 39 years old in good health and CMV-seropositive. CDR3 bases: TGTGCCAGCCAGCGGGCGGATATGTACGAGCAGTACTTC. Amino acids: CASQRADMYEQYF.